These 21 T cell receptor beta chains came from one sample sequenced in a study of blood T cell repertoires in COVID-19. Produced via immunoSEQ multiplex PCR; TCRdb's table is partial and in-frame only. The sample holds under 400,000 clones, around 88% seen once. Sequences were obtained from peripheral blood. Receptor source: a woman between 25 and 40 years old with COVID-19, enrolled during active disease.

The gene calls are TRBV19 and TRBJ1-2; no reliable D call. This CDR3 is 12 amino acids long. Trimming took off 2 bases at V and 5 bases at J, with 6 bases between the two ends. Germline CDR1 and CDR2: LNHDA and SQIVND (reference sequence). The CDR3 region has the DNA TGTGCCAGTAGTATAACGGGGTATGGCTACACCTTC. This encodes CASSITGYGYTF.

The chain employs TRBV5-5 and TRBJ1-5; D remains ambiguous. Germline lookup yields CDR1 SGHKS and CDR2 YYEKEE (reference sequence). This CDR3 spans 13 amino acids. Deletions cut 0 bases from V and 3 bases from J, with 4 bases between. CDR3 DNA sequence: TGTGCCAGCAGCTTGGGAGCCAATCAGCCCCAGCATTTT. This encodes CASSLGANQPQHF.

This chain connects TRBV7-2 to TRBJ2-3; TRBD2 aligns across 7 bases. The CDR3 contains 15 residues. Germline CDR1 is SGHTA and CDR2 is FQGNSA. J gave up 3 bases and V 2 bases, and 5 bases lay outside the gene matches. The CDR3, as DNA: TGTGCCAGCAGCTTACGGGGGGACCAGACAGATACGCAGTATTTT. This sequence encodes CASSLRGDQTDTQYF.

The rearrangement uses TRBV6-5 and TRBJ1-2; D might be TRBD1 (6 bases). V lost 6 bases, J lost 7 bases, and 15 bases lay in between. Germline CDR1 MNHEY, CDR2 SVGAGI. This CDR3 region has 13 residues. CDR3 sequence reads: CASRPGAYPGYTF. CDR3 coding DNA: TGTGCCAGCAGACCAGGGGCCTACCCTGGCTACACCTTC.

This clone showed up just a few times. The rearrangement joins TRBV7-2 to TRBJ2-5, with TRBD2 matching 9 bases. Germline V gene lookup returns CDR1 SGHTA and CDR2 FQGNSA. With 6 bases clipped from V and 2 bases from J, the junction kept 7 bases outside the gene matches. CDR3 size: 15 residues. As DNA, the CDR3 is TGTGCCAGCAGAGACCTAGCGGGAAATCAAGAGACCCAGTACTTC. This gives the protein CASRDLAGNQETQYF.

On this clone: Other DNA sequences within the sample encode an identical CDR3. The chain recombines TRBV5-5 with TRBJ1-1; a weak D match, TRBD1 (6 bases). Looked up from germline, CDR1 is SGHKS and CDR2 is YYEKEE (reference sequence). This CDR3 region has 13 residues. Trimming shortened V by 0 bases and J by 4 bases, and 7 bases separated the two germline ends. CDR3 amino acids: CASSLDRVTEAFF. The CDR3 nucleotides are TGTGCCAGCAGCTTGGACAGGGTCACTGAAGCTTTCTTT.

The CDR3 bases are TGTGCCAGCAGTGACAGAGCGGGGGGACCAATCAGAAATGAGCAGTTCTTC. This codes for CASSDRAGGPIRNEQFF. This chain connects TRBV6-1 to TRBJ2-1; 9 bases map to TRBD2. J lost 7 bases, V lost 3 bases, and 13 bases had no gene match. Looked up from germline, CDR1 is MNHNS and CDR2 is SASEGT. The CDR3 has 17 amino acids.

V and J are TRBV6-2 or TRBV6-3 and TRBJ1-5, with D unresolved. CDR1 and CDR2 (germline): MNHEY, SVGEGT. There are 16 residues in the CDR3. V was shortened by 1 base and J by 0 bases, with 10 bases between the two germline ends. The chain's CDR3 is CASSYLGGYSNQPQHF. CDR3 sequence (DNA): TGTGCCAGCAGTTACTTGGGCGGGTATAGCAATCAGCCCCAGCATTTT.

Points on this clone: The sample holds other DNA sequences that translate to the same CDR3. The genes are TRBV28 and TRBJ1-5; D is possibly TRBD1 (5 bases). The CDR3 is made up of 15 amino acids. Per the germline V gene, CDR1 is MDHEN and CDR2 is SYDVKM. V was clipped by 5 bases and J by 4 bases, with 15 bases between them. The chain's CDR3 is CASSPQGGGNQPQHF. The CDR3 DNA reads TGTGCCAGCAGTCCTCAGGGCGGGGGGAATCAGCCCCAGCATTTT.

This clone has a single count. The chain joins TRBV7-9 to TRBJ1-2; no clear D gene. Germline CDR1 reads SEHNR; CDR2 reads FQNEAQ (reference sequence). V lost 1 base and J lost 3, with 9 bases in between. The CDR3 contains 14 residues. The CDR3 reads CASSLDGVDYGYTF. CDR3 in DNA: TGTGCCAGCAGCTTAGACGGAGTGGACTATGGCTACACCTTC.

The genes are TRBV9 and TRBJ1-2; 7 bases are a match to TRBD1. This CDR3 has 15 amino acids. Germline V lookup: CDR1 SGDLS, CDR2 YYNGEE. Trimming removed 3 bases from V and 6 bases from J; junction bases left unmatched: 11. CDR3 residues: CASSARDRVGDGYTF. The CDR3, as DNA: TGTGCCAGCAGCGCACGAGACAGGGTCGGGGATGGCTACACCTTC. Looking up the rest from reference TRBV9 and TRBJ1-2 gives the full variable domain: DSGVTQTPKHLITATGQRVTLRCSPRSGDLSVYWYQQSLDQGLQFLIQYYNGEERAKGNILERFSAQQFPDLHSELNLSSLELGDSALYFCASSARDRVGDGYTFGSGTRLTVV.

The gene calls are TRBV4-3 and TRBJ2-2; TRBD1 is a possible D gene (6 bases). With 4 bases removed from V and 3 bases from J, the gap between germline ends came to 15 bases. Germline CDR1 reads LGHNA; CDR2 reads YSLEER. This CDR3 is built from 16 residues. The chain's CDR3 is CASSRTVVKDTGELFF. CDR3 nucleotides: TGCGCCAGCAGCCGGACAGTAGTTAAAGACACCGGGGAGCTGTTTTTT.

CDR3 DNA sequence: TGTGCCAGCAGCTTGGAAGGGAGGAGTGAAAAACTGTTTTTT. This translates into CASSLEGRSEKLFF. V usage is TRBV5-8 and J usage is TRBJ1-4, with D unclear. Per the germline V gene, CDR1 is SGHTS and CDR2 is YDEGEE. V lost 0 bases and J 7 bases, leaving 10 bases between the germline ends. The CDR3 runs 14 residues.

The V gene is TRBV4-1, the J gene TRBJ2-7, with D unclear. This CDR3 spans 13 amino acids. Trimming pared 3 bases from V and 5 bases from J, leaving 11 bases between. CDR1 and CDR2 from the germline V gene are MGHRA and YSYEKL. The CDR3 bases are TGCGCCAGCAGCCAGAGGAGCGCCGACGAGCAGTACTTC. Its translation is CASSQRSADEQYF.

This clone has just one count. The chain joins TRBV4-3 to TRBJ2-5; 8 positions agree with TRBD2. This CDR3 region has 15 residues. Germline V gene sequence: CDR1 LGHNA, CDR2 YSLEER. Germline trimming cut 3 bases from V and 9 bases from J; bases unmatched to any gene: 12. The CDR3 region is CASSQSGGGFGSQYF. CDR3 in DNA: TGCGCCAGCAGCCAGTCGGGGGGGGGCTTCGGATCCCAGTACTTC.

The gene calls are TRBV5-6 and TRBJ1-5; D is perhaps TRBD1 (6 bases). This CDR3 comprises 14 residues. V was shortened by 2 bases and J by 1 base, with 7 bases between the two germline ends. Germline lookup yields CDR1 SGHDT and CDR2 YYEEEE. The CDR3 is CASSFRGSNQPQHF. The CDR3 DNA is TGTGCCAGCAGCTTCAGGGGCAGCAATCAGCCCCAGCATTTT.

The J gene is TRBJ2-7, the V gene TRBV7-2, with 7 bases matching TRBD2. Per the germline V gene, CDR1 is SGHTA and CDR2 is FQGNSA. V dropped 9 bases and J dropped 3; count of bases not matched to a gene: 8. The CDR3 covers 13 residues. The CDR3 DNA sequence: TGTGCCAGTAGGGGAGGGGTGGGCTACGAGCAGTACTTC. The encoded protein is CASRGGVGYEQYF.

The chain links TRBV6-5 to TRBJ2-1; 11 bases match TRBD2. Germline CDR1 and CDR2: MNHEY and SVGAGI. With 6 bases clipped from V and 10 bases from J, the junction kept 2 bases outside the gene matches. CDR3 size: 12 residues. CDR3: CASSRLAGEQFF. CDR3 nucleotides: TGTGCCAGCAGCAGACTAGCGGGGGAGCAGTTCTTC.

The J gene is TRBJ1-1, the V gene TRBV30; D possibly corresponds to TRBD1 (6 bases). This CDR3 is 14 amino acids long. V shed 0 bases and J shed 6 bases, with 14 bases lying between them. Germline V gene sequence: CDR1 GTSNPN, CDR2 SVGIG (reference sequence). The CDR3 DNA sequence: TGTGCCTGGAGTGTAGGGACATGGGACCCTGAAGCTTTCTTT. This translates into CAWSVGTWDPEAFF.

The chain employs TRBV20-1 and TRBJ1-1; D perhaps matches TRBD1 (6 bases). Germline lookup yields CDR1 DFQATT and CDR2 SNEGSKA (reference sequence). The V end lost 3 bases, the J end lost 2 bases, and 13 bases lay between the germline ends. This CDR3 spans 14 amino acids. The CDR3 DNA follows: TGCAGTGCTAGTAGGAACAGGGTAAACACTGAAGCTTTCTTT. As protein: CSASRNRVNTEAFF.

DNA for the CDR3: TGTGCCAGCAGCCCGGAAGCAGGTCGTTTTCCGAATGAGCAGTTCTTC. Its translation: CASSPEAGRFPNEQFF. This chain uses TRBV11-3 with TRBJ2-1; no definite D call. CDR1 and CDR2 from the germline V gene are SGHNT and YENEEA. V lost 5 bases and J 7 bases, leaving 21 bases between the germline ends. The CDR3 totals 16 residues.